Each of the 26 T cell receptor beta chains below was sequenced from the same sample in a study of T cells after yellow fever vaccination. One entry per CDR3 protein results from TCRdb running MiXCR on the 5' RACE reads. In the table there are fewer than 350,000 distinct CDR3 sequences, roughly 8.7% of which are singletons. The sequencing used PBMCs, collected on the day of the first yellow fever vaccination. Every receptor here comes from a man aged 18 to 29 who received the YFV17D yellow fever vaccine.

This clonotype was recorded many times. V gene TRBV7-6 combines with J gene TRBJ2-3; 8 positions agree with TRBD1. The CDR3 is 15 residues long. Germline CDR1 reads SGHVS; CDR2 reads FNYEAQ. Trimming took 2 bases from V and 0 from J; bases not matched to a gene: 1. The CDR3 spells CASSLQGASTDTQYF. DNA of the CDR3: TGTGCCAGCAGCTTACAGGGGGCGAGCACAGATACGCAGTATTTT.

This clonotype was seen at least ten times. The gene calls are TRBV10-2 and TRBJ2-1; 7 positions agree with TRBD2. The CDR3 extends over 15 amino acids. After removal of 6 bases from V and 3 bases from J, the junction contained 8 bases not matched to a gene. Germline lookup yields CDR1 WSHSY and CDR2 SAAADI. The CDR3 coding sequence is TGCGCCAGCAGGGAGGAGGCGGGGGACTACAATGAGCAGTTCTTC. Amino acid sequence: CASREEAGDYNEQFF.

This CDR3 reads CASSLTKYSYNSPLHF. In nucleotides, the CDR3 is TGTGCCAGCAGTTTAACAAAGTACTCCTATAATTCACCCCTCCACTTT. V and J are TRBV27 and TRBJ1-6, with D unresolved. Per germline, CDR1 MNHEY and CDR2 SMNVEV (reference sequence). The germline V and J ends were trimmed by 2 bases and 0 bases, with 8 bases remaining between them. The CDR3 length is 16 residues.

This clonotype showed up just a few times. This rearrangement joins TRBV7-2 to TRBJ1-2; D call uncertain. Trimming removed 2 bases from V and 4 bases from J, with 11 bases in between. This CDR3 comprises 14 residues. The V gene's germline CDR1 is SGHTA and CDR2 FQGNSA. CDR3 sequence: CASSLNRLGYGYTF. The CDR3 nucleotides are TGTGCCAGCAGCTTAAACCGCCTCGGCTATGGCTACACCTTC. Filled out from reference TRBV7-2 and TRBJ1-2, the complete variable domain reads GAGVSQSPSNKVTEKGKDVELRCDPISGHTALYWYRQSLGQGLEFLIYFQGNSAPDKSGLPSDRFSAERTGGSVSTLTIQRTQQEDSAVYLCASSLNRLGYGYTFGSGTRLTVV.

The rearrangement links TRBV20-1 to TRBJ1-2; unclear D gene. V lost 3 bases, J lost 5 bases, and 19 bases lay in between. Germline V gene sequence: CDR1 DFQATT, CDR2 SNEGSKA (reference sequence). The CDR3 runs to 15 residues. CDR3 region: CSASPEGPRGYGYTF. The CDR3, as DNA: TGCAGTGCTAGCCCTGAAGGACCCAGAGGATATGGCTACACCTTC.

This clonotype was counted a few times. The chain has TRBV9 and TRBJ2-4, with 7 bases aligning to TRBD1. With V trimmed by 4 bases and J by 0 bases, 10 bases remained unmatched. This CDR3 comprises 17 residues. Germline V gene data show CDR1 as SGDLS and CDR2 as YYNGEE. The CDR3 DNA reads TGTGCCAGCAGCCCTCGGGACAGCGGACTAGCCAAAAACATTCAGTACTTC. Its protein is CASSPRDSGLAKNIQYF.

The chain uses TRBV29-1 and TRBJ2-7; TRBD1 matches at 9 bases. The CDR3 is made up of 15 amino acids. The V gene's germline CDR1 is SQVTM and CDR2 ANQGSEA. The J segment lost 0 bases and the V segment lost 3 bases, leaving 6 bases of the junction unmatched. Here the CDR3 DNA reads TGCAGCGTTGACGGACAGGGGATCAACTCCTACGAGCAGTACTTC. Protein: CSVDGQGINSYEQYF.

The gene calls are TRBV7-6 and TRBJ2-3, with TRBD1 matching over 9 bases. The junction had 8 bases not matched to a gene; V was cut back by 3 bases and J by 4 bases. This CDR3 region has 16 residues. Germline CDR1 SGHVS, CDR2 FNYEAQ. The CDR3 protein is CASSFQDRGVADTQYF. For the CDR3, the DNA is TGTGCCAGCAGCTTCCAGGACAGGGGAGTGGCAGATACGCAGTATTTT. The full variable domain, its missing parts supplied by reference TRBV7-6 and TRBJ2-3, is GAGVSQSPRYKVTKRGQDVALRCDPISGHVSLYWYRQALGQGPEFLTYFNYEAQQDKSGLPNDRFSAERPEGSISTLTIQRTEQRDSAMYRCASSFQDRGVADTQYFGPGTRLTVL.

The CDR3 region has the DNA TGTGCCTGGCACTTAGCGGGGGGGGCGCAGTATTTT. Residues: CAWHLAGGAQYF. The chain links TRBV30 to TRBJ2-3, with TRBD2 matching over 11 bases. This CDR3 has 12 residues. Germline-derived CDR1 and CDR2 are GTSNPN and SVGIG (reference sequence). The J segment lost 10 bases and the V segment lost 5 bases, leaving 5 bases of the junction unmatched.

The V and J genes are TRBV29-1 and TRBJ2-7; 7 positions agree with TRBD1. There are 13 residues in the CDR3. Germline values: CDR1 SQVTM, CDR2 ANQGSEA. The V and J ends lost 7 bases and 0 bases, in that order; junction bases with no gene match: 6. This CDR3 reads CSGQGQGSYEQYF. In nucleotides, the CDR3 is TGCAGCGGACAGGGCCAAGGCTCCTACGAGCAGTACTTC.

This clonotype was seen a few times. The chain links TRBV20-1 to TRBJ2-2, with 10 nucleotides matching TRBD1. CDR3 length equals 16 residues. Trimming took 2 bases from V and 3 from J; bases not matched to a gene: 6. CDR1 is DFQATT, CDR2 SNEGSKA, per germline (reference sequence). The CDR3 DNA is TGCAGTGCTAGACCGTGGACAGGGGGAGACACCGGGGAGCTGTTTTTT. It encodes CSARPWTGGDTGELFF.

The table lists this clonotype with a few counts. The rearrangement uses TRBV4-2 and TRBJ2-5; D tentatively reads TRBD1 or TRBD2 (5 bases each). The CDR3 consists of 12 residues. Trimming removed 3 bases at V and 5 bases at J, with 7 bases between. Germline CDR1 and CDR2: LGHNA and YNFKEQ. The chain's CDR3 is CASSHGDETQYF. DNA of the CDR3: TGTGCCAGCAGCCACGGGGACGAGACCCAGTACTTC.

This sequence joins TRBV4-1 and TRBJ2-5; possibly TRBD1 for D (5 bases). CDR1 is MGHRA, CDR2 YSYEKL, per germline. The CDR3 is made up of 15 amino acids. Between the trimmed V and J ends, which lost 1 base and 0 bases, there was a span of 9 bases. The CDR3 loop is CASSQGDRDQETQYF. CDR3 in DNA: TGCGCCAGCAGCCAAGGTGACAGAGACCAAGAGACCCAGTACTTC.

This clonotype has ten or more counts. This chain links TRBV24-1 with TRBJ1-5; D gene uncertain. Trimming left V 0 bases short and J 1 base short, with 3 bases between. Germline lookup yields CDR1 KGHDR and CDR2 SFDVKD. The CDR3 length is 14 residues. The CDR3 is CATSDLESNQPQHF. Here the CDR3 DNA reads TGTGCCACCAGTGATTTGGAAAGCAATCAGCCCCAGCATTTT.

This clonotype turned up a few times. The gene calls are TRBV7-9 and TRBJ2-7; D is perhaps TRBD1 or TRBD2 (5 bases each). Trimming left V 5 bases short and J 3 bases short, with 11 bases between. The CDR3 has 13 residues. Per germline, CDR1 SEHNR and CDR2 FQNEAQ (reference sequence). This chain's CDR3 is CASSGDRFYEQYF. The CDR3 nucleotides are TGTGCCAGCAGCGGGGACCGCTTCTACGAGCAGTACTTC.

This sequence joins TRBV5-5 and TRBJ2-6; a possible D gene is TRBD1 (6 bases). Trimming removed 4 bases at V and 0 bases at J, with 11 bases between. The CDR3 covers 16 residues. The germline gives CDR1 SGHKS, CDR2 YYEKEE (reference sequence). The CDR3 DNA sequence: TGTGCCAGCAGCCAGACAGGCGCCTCTGGGGCCAACGTCCTGACTTTC. Amino acids: CASSQTGASGANVLTF.

V gene TRBV29-1 combines with J gene TRBJ2-5; 8 bases are a match to TRBD1. This CDR3 has 16 amino acids. Looked up from germline, CDR1 is SQVTM and CDR2 is ANQGSEA. Trimming took 2 bases from V and 7 from J; bases not matched to a gene: 15. CDR3 DNA sequence: TGCAGCGTTGAAACCGGACAGGGTTTGGTGTCCGTGACCCAGTACTTC. This codes for CSVETGQGLVSVTQYF.

The chain employs TRBV11-1 and TRBJ2-7; the D gene is possibly TRBD2 (5 bases). V was cut by 4 bases and J by 2 bases, with 30 bases left in between. Germline V gives CDR1 SGHAT, CDR2 FQDESV (reference sequence). The CDR3 runs 20 residues. The CDR3 protein is CASSSTRTVVVEGETYEQYF. In DNA form, the CDR3 reads TGTGCCAGCAGCTCCACTCGGACGGTGGTGGTTGAGGGTGAGACCTACGAGCAGTACTTC.

This clonotype has only a few counts. V and J are TRBV4-1 and TRBJ2-2, with D unresolved. The CDR3 covers 14 residues. Germline lookup yields CDR1 MGHRA and CDR2 YSYEKL. Trimming pared 5 bases from V and 1 base from J, leaving 8 bases between. CDR3 sequence (DNA): TGCGCCAGCAGCAACGCAAAGAACACCGGGGAGCTGTTTTTT. Amino acid sequence: CASSNAKNTGELFF.

The chain has TRBV12-3 or TRBV12-4 and TRBJ2-2, with TRBD1 identical over 10 bases. J was trimmed by 5 bases and V by 6 bases; bases with no gene match: 6. The CDR3 sequence is 15 residues long. The CDR3 reads CASSQDRGWTGELFF. The CDR3, as DNA: TGTGCCAGCAGCCAGGACAGGGGGTGGACCGGGGAGCTGTTTTTT.

The chain links TRBV4-1 to TRBJ2-1; TRBD1 might be the D (6 bases). Germline V gives CDR1 MGHRA, CDR2 YSYEKL. The length of the CDR3 is 17 residues. Between the trimmed V and J ends, which lost 3 bases and 0 bases, there was a span of 15 bases. The CDR3 loop reads CASSHRPGERSYNEQFF. The CDR3 bases are TGCGCCAGCAGCCACCGGCCAGGGGAACGCTCCTACAATGAGCAGTTCTTC.

This clonotype has just a few counts. The chain joins TRBV27 to TRBJ2-2; D not certain. From germline, CDR1 is MNHEY and CDR2 SMNVEV (reference sequence). CDR3 length equals 12 residues. V shed 3 bases and J shed 3 bases, with 2 bases lying between them. The CDR3 sequence is CASSFHTGELFF. The CDR3 bases are TGTGCCAGCAGTTTCCACACCGGGGAGCTGTTTTTT.

V is TRBV11-1 and J is TRBJ1-5; perhaps TRBD1 as D (6 bases). The length of the CDR3 is 18 residues. V dropped 1 base and J dropped 4 bases, with 20 bases sitting between them. Looked up from germline, CDR1 is SGHAT and CDR2 is FQDESV (reference sequence). The CDR3 reads CASSLGNVGQGRNQPQHF. CDR3 DNA: TGTGCCAGCAGCTTAGGTAACGTGGGTCAGGGGAGGAATCAGCCCCAGCATTTT.

This clonotype was seen only a few times. The CDR3 reads CASSLATGTGTQYF. CDR3 coding DNA: TGCGCCAGCAGCTTGGCCACAGGGACGGGGACCCAGTACTTC. V usage is TRBV5-1 and J usage is TRBJ2-5; a weak D match, TRBD1 (6 bases). Trimming stripped 0 bases from V and 7 bases from J, with 13 bases between. CDR1 is SGHRS and CDR2 is YFSETQ in the germline V gene. This CDR3 contains 14 residues.

This clonotype was found many times. This rearrangement joins TRBV6-2 or TRBV6-3 to TRBJ2-3; D remains ambiguous. The V gene lost 6 bases and the J gene lost 0 bases, with 4 bases spanning the gap. The CDR3 is 12 residues long. Germline loops: CDR1 MNHEY, CDR2 SVGEGT. CDR3 region: CASRESTDTQYF. The CDR3 DNA is TGTGCCAGCAGGGAGAGCACAGATACGCAGTATTTT.

This sequence joins TRBV5-1 and TRBJ2-1; tentatively, D is TRBD1 or TRBD2 (5 bases each). This CDR3 contains 15 residues. The V gene lost 3 bases and the J gene lost 6 bases, with 16 bases spanning the gap. Germline assignment: CDR1 SGHRS and CDR2 YFSETQ. The CDR3 region is CASSSGAPLGNEQFF. In nucleotides, the CDR3 is TGCGCCAGCAGCTCCGGGGCACCATTAGGCAATGAGCAGTTCTTC.